Below are 32 T cell receptor beta chains sequenced from a single sample in a study of blood T cell repertoires in COVID-19. Using immunoSEQ multiplex PCR, the repertoire was profiled, and TCRdb retains in-frame clones only, with some absent. The sample has about 55,000 clones, around 84% seen once. The sample consisted of peripheral blood. Receptor source: a human donor in a cohort sampled during active or convalescent COVID-19.

This clone was observed once. The rearrangement links TRBV7-2 to TRBJ1-6; 9 bases fit TRBD1. Germline V gene lookup returns CDR1 SGHTA and CDR2 FQGNSA. V lost 0 bases to trimming and J lost 6 bases; unmatched junction nucleotides: 6. The CDR3 runs 17 residues. The DNA for the CDR3 is TGTGCCAGCAGCTTAGCGAACAGGGGGCGGGGTAATTCACCCCTCCACTTT. Encoded protein: CASSLANRGRGNSPLHF. The variable domain in full, with the rest retrieved from reference TRBV7-2 and TRBJ1-6, is GAGVSQSPSNKVTEKGKDVELRCDPISGHTALYWYRQSLGQGLEFLIYFQGNSAPDKSGLPSDRFSAERTGGSVSTLTIQRTQQEDSAVYLCASSLANRGRGNSPLHFGNGTRLTVT.

The chain combines TRBV15 with TRBJ1-4, with no clear D. Germline CDR1 LNHNV, CDR2 YYDKDF (reference sequence). V was shortened by 0 bases and J by 2 bases, with 16 bases between the two germline ends. The CDR3 runs 18 residues. The CDR3 is CATSRDRARTGTNEKLFF. The CDR3 bases are TGTGCCACCAGCAGAGATCGGGCCCGTACGGGGACTAATGAAAAACTGTTTTTT.

The chain carries TRBV2 and TRBJ1-1; D is unclear. Trimming shortened V by 2 bases and J by 0 bases, and 10 bases separated the two germline ends. This CDR3 region has 15 residues. Germline CDR1 is SNHLY and CDR2 is FYNNEI. CDR3 loop: CASSERGLLNTEAFF. CDR3 nucleotide sequence: TGTGCCAGCAGTGAACGAGGGCTTCTGAACACTGAAGCTTTCTTT.

The rearrangement links TRBV4-2 to TRBJ2-7; D is undetermined. Germline CDR1 LGHNA, CDR2 YNFKEQ. This CDR3 comprises 14 residues. The V end was cut by 0 bases, the J end by 7 bases, with 13 bases between. The CDR3 is CASSQDVGVWEQYF. The DNA of the CDR3 is TGTGCCAGCAGCCAAGATGTAGGAGTTTGGGAGCAGTACTTC.

This clone appeared once. A read error may account for a junction end that differs from germline. V and J are TRBV7-7 and TRBJ2-5; 8 bases align to TRBD2. There are 18 residues in the CDR3. The germline CDR1 and CDR2 sequences are SSHAT and FNYEAQ (reference sequence). CDR3 region: CASSLGSTSGQSQETQYF. The CDR3 DNA sequence: TGTGCTAGCAGCTTAGGGTCAACTAGCGGCCAATCCCAAGAGACCCAGTACTTC.

This clone was seen only once. The chain couples TRBV9 to TRBJ1-2, with 7 bases aligning to TRBD1. The CDR3 consists of 16 residues. The V gene's germline CDR1 is SGDLS and CDR2 YYNGEE. Trimming cost V 0 bases and J 5 bases; bases outside gene matches: 10. The CDR3 sequence: CASSVVPDRASYGYTF. The CDR3, as DNA: TGTGCCAGCAGCGTAGTCCCAGACAGGGCCTCTTATGGCTACACCTTC.

Comments on this clone: In this CDR3 the conserved last residue, phenylalanine or tryptophan, is missing, so a read error is likely. The DNA is omitted, as the CDR3 cannot be located on it reliably, and the CDR3 follows TCRdb's listing. The chain carries TRBV21-1 and TRBJ1-2; TRBD1 is the table's D call, not checked against the DNA. TRBV21-1 corresponds to a pseudogene. The CDR3 sequence runs 8 residues, both termini included. The CDR3: CASSKGNI.

The chain carries TRBV3-1 (or the pseudogene TRBV3-2) and TRBJ1-2; a possible D gene is TRBD1 (5 bases). Germline V CDR1 and CDR2: LGHDT, YNNKEL (reference sequence). CDR3 size: 13 residues. Between the trimmed V and J ends, which lost 0 bases and 8 bases, there was a span of 10 bases. Here the CDR3 DNA reads TGTGCCAGCAGCCAAGAGAAGGGGCGCGGCTACACCTTC. It codes for CASSQEKGRGYTF.

J is TRBJ1-2 and V is TRBV16; 9 bases are a match to TRBD1. The CDR3 is made up of 14 amino acids. Germline values: CDR1 KGHSY, CDR2 FQNENV. V shed 1 base and J 7 bases; nucleotides not matched to a gene: 4. The CDR3 sequence: CASSQWGQGGGYTF. The CDR3 coding sequence is TGTGCCAGCAGCCAATGGGGACAGGGAGGTGGCTACACCTTC.

V usage is TRBV4-3 and J usage is TRBJ2-1; 9 bases line up with TRBD2. Looked up from germline, CDR1 is LGHNA and CDR2 is YSLEER. The V segment lost 1 base and the J segment 5 bases; nucleotides outside the gene matches: 3. The CDR3 runs 15 residues. The CDR3 region is CASSQGIAGDNEQFF. The CDR3 DNA reads as TGCGCCAGCAGCCAAGGGATAGCGGGGGACAATGAGCAGTTCTTC.

For the CDR3, the DNA is TGTGCCAGCAGCCGCGACAGGTCTTGGAACACTGAAGCTTTCTTT. This codes for CASSRDRSWNTEAFF. V usage is TRBV14 and J usage is TRBJ1-1; D may be TRBD1 (6 bases). The V gene's germline CDR1 is SGHDN and CDR2 FVKESK. The CDR3 has 15 amino acids. Trimming stripped 4 bases from V and 1 base from J, with 13 bases between.

V gene TRBV18 combines with J gene TRBJ1-2; 10 positions match TRBD1. The J segment lost 2 bases and the V segment lost 5 bases, leaving 5 bases of the junction unmatched. CDR1 is KGHSH, CDR2 LQKENI, per germline. There are 15 residues in the CDR3. CDR3 nucleotide sequence: TGTGCCAGCTCATCGGGGACAGGGGCAAACTATGGCTACACCTTC. This sequence encodes CASSSGTGANYGYTF.

This clone has just a few counts. The V and J genes are TRBV5-1 and TRBJ1-5, with 11 bases identical to TRBD1. Germline loops: CDR1 SGHRS, CDR2 YFSETQ. The CDR3 is made up of 15 amino acids. V lost 4 bases and J lost 4; bases outside the gene matches: 4. This chain's CDR3 is CASSVGQGVNQPQHF. The CDR3 DNA follows: TGCGCCAGCAGCGTGGGACAGGGGGTAAATCAGCCCCAGCATTTT.

This clone is labeled as large. J is TRBJ1-6 and V is TRBV5-1, with TRBD1 matching over 12 bases. The germline V gene encodes CDR1 SGHRS and CDR2 YFSETQ. V trimming: 3 bases; J trimming: 10 bases; junction bases outside the gene matches: 8. The CDR3 has 16 amino acids. The CDR3 loop reads CASSYRDRGPGSPLHF. CDR3 DNA: TGCGCCAGCAGCTACCGGGACAGGGGGCCAGGGTCACCCCTCCACTTT. Full variable domain (remainder filled in from reference TRBV5-1 and TRBJ1-6): KAGVTQTPRYLIKTRGQQVTLSCSPISGHRSVSWYQQTPGQGLQFLFEYFSETQRNKGNFPGRFSGRQFSNSRSEMNVSTLELGDSALYLCASSYRDRGPGSPLHFGNGTRLTVT.

This clone was found once. The V and J genes are TRBV19 and TRBJ1-5; D unresolved. V lost 1 base, J lost 0 bases, and 7 bases lay in between. The CDR3 length is 15 residues. Germline V CDR1 and CDR2: LNHDA, SQIVND (reference sequence). In DNA, the CDR3 is TGTGCCAGTAGTATAGGGGAGGATAGCAATCAGCCCCAGCATTTT. Its translation is CASSIGEDSNQPQHF. Full variable domain (remainder filled in from reference TRBV19 and TRBJ1-5): DGGITQSPKYLFRKEGQNVTLSCEQNLNHDAMYWYRQDPGQGLRLIYYSQIVNDFQKGDIAEGYSVSREKKESFPLTVTSAQKNPTAFYLCASSIGEDSNQPQHFGDGTRLSIL.

This chain uses TRBV5-1 with TRBJ1-3, with D perhaps TRBD1 (5 bases). V was pared by 0 bases and J by 2 bases, with 6 bases between. Germline V lookup: CDR1 SGHRS, CDR2 YFSETQ. There are 14 residues in the CDR3. CDR3 in amino acids: CASSLAGTGNTIYF. The CDR3 coding sequence is TGCGCCAGCAGCTTGGCAGGGACTGGAAACACCATATATTTT.

This clone counts as medium-sized (0.01 to 0.1%). CDR3 sequence: CASSPRFGPYNEQFF. The CDR3 coding sequence is TGTGCCAGCAGTCCCCGGTTTGGTCCCTACAATGAGCAGTTCTTC. The chain is built from TRBV6-5 and TRBJ2-1, with unresolved D. This CDR3 has 15 amino acids. Germline CDR1 is MNHEY and CDR2 is SVGAGI. The V gene lost 5 bases and the J gene lost 2 bases, with 13 bases spanning the gap.

The chain couples TRBV2 to TRBJ2-7; 13 positions match TRBD2. Germline CDR1 is SNHLY and CDR2 is FYNNEI. This CDR3 has 15 residues. The V segment lost 4 bases and the J segment 2 bases; nucleotides outside the gene matches: 2. The CDR3 DNA sequence: TGTGCCAGCAGTGCCGGACTAGCGGGGGCCTACGAGCAGTACTTC. It yields the protein CASSAGLAGAYEQYF.

The table lists this clone with a count of one. This sequence joins TRBV11-2 and TRBJ2-3; weak D call: TRBD1 (6 bases). V was trimmed by 7 bases and J by 6 bases, leaving 17 bases between them. CDR3 length equals 14 residues. CDR1 and CDR2 (germline): SGHAT, FQNNGV. CDR3 bases: TGTGCCAGCAACGATGAGGGGGTAGGTGATACGCAGTATTTT. It specifies CASNDEGVGDTQYF.

About this clone itself: Other DNA sequences in the sample encode the same CDR3. The chain joins TRBV9 to TRBJ2-2; 10 bases match TRBD1. V shed 0 bases and J 2 bases; nucleotides not matched to a gene: 1. The length of the CDR3 is 16 residues. Germline CDR1 and CDR2: SGDLS and YYNGEE. The CDR3 nucleotides are TGTGCCAGCAGCGTAGGGACAGGGGGAAACACCGGGGAGCTGTTTTTT. It translates to CASSVGTGGNTGELFF. Full variable domain (remainder filled in from reference TRBV9 and TRBJ2-2): DSGVTQTPKHLITATGQRVTLRCSPRSGDLSVYWYQQSLDQGLQFLIQYYNGEERAKGNILERFSAQQFPDLHSELNLSSLELGDSALYFCASSVGTGGNTGELFFGEGSRLTVL.

The rearrangement links TRBV5-6 to TRBJ1-1; D not certain. The germline CDR1 and CDR2 sequences are SGHDT and YYEEEE. The CDR3 sequence is 15 residues long. V was cut by 5 bases and J by 1 base, with 15 bases left in between. CDR3 protein: CASRPQAGGNTEAFF. The CDR3 DNA follows: TGTGCCAGCAGACCCCAGGCTGGAGGGAACACTGAAGCTTTCTTT. Looking up the rest from reference TRBV5-6 and TRBJ1-1 gives the full variable domain: DAGVTQSPTHLIKTRGQQVTLRCSPKSGHDTVSWYQQALGQGPQFIFQYYEEEERQRGNFPDRFSGHQFPNYSSELNVNALLLGDSALYLCASRPQAGGNTEAFFGQGTRLTVV.

The J gene is TRBJ1-5, the V gene TRBV6-5; D is undetermined. V was pared by 7 bases and J by 1 base, with 8 bases between. There are 13 residues in the CDR3. Germline values: CDR1 MNHEY, CDR2 SVGAGI. DNA for the CDR3: TGTGCCAGCACCGCGCTGAGCAATCAGCCCCAGCATTTT. Translation gives CASTALSNQPQHF.

This clone was recorded a few times. The chain combines TRBV20-1 with TRBJ1-5; 8 bases are shared with TRBD1. This CDR3 spans 11 amino acids. In germline, CDR1 is DFQATT, CDR2 SNEGSKA (reference sequence). The CDR3 is CRVDRDQPQHF. Here the CDR3 DNA reads TGCAGGGTGGACAGGGATCAGCCCCAGCATTTT.

The chain combines TRBV18 with TRBJ1-6, with no clear D. V dropped 0 bases and J dropped 7 bases, with 10 bases sitting between them. Germline lookup yields CDR1 KGHSH and CDR2 LQKENI. This CDR3 is 15 amino acids long. The CDR3 reads CASSPPQPGNSPLHF. The CDR3, as DNA: TGTGCCAGCTCACCACCGCAACCGGGGAATTCACCCCTCCACTTT.

V usage is TRBV5-1 and J usage is TRBJ2-3, with D possibly being TRBD1 (6 bases). The CDR3 has 14 amino acids. Trimming shortened V by 4 bases and J by 1 base, and 10 bases separated the two germline ends. Germline CDR1 and CDR2: SGHRS and YFSETQ. CDR3 coding DNA: TGCGCCAGCAGCACCGGACAGCGCACAGATACGCAGTATTTT. Encoded protein: CASSTGQRTDTQYF.

This chain uses TRBV6-2 or TRBV6-3 with TRBJ2-3; tentatively, D is TRBD1 (5 bases). The CDR3 totals 15 residues. Germline lookup yields CDR1 MNHEY and CDR2 SVGEGT. Trimming left V 4 bases short and J 1 base short, with 12 bases between. This CDR3 is CASSSPDIRTDTQYF. DNA for the CDR3: TGTGCCAGCAGTTCGCCGGACATTCGCACAGATACGCAGTATTTT.

This chain links TRBV9 with TRBJ2-2; D is possibly TRBD2 (5 bases). This CDR3 contains 12 residues. Germline V lookup: CDR1 SGDLS, CDR2 YYNGEE. Trimming took off 3 bases at V and 7 bases at J, with 7 bases between the two ends. In DNA form, the CDR3 reads TGTGCCAGCAGCGCTGCGGGCGGGGAGCTGTTTTTT. Residues: CASSAAGGELFF.

This CDR3 is CASSSITGNTEAFF. CDR3 DNA sequence: TGCGCCAGCAGCTCTATAACAGGGAACACTGAAGCTTTCTTT. The rearrangement links TRBV5-1 to TRBJ1-1; weak D call: TRBD1 (5 bases). Per the germline V gene, CDR1 is SGHRS and CDR2 is YFSETQ. This CDR3 is built from 14 residues. V lost 3 bases and J 1 base, leaving 10 bases between the germline ends. The whole variable domain, remainder taken from reference TRBV5-1 and TRBJ1-1, is KAGVTQTPRYLIKTRGQQVTLSCSPISGHRSVSWYQQTPGQGLQFLFEYFSETQRNKGNFPGRFSGRQFSNSRSEMNVSTLELGDSALYLCASSSITGNTEAFFGQGTRLTVV.

In this sample, this clone turned up a few times. This rearrangement joins TRBV20-1 to TRBJ2-7; 8 bases match TRBD2. The CDR3 contains 13 residues. After removal of 3 bases from V and 5 bases from J, the junction contained 6 bases not matched to a gene. CDR1 and CDR2 (germline): DFQATT, SNEGSKA (reference sequence). The DNA for the CDR3 is TGCAGTGCTAGTCCCGGGGGGGGGAACGAGCAGTACTTC. Its translation: CSASPGGGNEQYF.

The rearrangement uses TRBV2 and TRBJ2-6, with D unclear. This CDR3 has 16 amino acids. Trimming took off 5 bases at V and 0 bases at J, with 11 bases between the two ends. CDR1 is SNHLY, CDR2 FYNNEI, per germline. This CDR3 is CASSIASGSGANVLTF. CDR3 nucleotides: TGTGCCAGCAGTATCGCCTCAGGCTCTGGGGCCAACGTCCTGACTTTC.

The rearrangement links TRBV18 to TRBJ1-5; D gene ambiguous. Trimming stripped 3 bases from V and 4 bases from J, with 7 bases between. The CDR3 has 13 amino acids. Germline CDR1 and CDR2: KGHSH and LQKENI. The CDR3 loop reads CASSPDSNQPQHF. The CDR3 coding sequence is TGTGCCAGCTCACCGGACTCTAATCAGCCCCAGCATTTT.

The gene calls are TRBV3-1 (or the pseudogene TRBV3-2) and TRBJ1-1; 8 nucleotides agree with TRBD1. CDR3 length: 14 amino acids. Trimming at V came to 5 bases and at J to 4 bases, leaving 6 bases not matched to a gene. The germline V gene has CDR1 LGHDT and CDR2 YNNKEL (reference sequence). CDR3 coding DNA: TGTGCCAGCAGCGCCGGACAGGGTACCACTGAAGCTTTCTTT. Translation gives CASSAGQGTTEAFF.